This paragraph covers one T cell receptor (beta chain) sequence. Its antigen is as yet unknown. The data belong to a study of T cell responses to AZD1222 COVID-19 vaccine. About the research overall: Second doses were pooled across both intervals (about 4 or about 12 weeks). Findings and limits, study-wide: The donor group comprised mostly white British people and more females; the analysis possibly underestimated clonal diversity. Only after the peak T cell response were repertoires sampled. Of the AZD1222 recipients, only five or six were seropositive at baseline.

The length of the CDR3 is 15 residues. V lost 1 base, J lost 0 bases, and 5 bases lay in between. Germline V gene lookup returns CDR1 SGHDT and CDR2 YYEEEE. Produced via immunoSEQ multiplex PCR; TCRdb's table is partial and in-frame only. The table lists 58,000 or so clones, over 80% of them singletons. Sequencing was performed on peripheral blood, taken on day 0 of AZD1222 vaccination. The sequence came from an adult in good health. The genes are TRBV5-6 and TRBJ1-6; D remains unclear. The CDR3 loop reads CASSLISSYNSPLHF. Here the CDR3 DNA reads TGTGCCAGCAGCTTGATCAGCTCCTATAATTCACCCCTCCACTTT.